The sequence of this TCR beta chain was determined in a study of graft-versus-host responses after intestinal transplantation. Whole-study context: Multivisceral, liver-intestinal, or isolated intestinal transplants were received by the recipients.

V shed 0 bases and J 5 bases; nucleotides not matched to a gene: 9. This CDR3 has 17 amino acids. Per the germline V gene, CDR1 is SGHKS and CDR2 is YYEKEE (reference sequence). Study-wide findings and caveats: Some GvH clones appeared in ileal mucosa or blood before recipient bone marrow. Some patients had graft-donor T cell macrochimerism. In their allografts, the ratios of graft-versus-host to host-versus-graft T cell clones were high. Early HvG declines after transplant were associated with peak circulating GvH clone levels.

Data came from immunoSEQ multiplex PCR; TCRdb stores just in-frame clones and leaves some out. The table shows more than 55,000 clones, with 70% to 90% occurring only once. With respect to this clone: Antigen: not known.

The chain uses TRBV5-5 and TRBJ2-2; 8 positions match TRBD2. Sequenced material: PBMCs, taken 26 days after transplant. This receptor was identified in a human patient who received an intestinal transplant, so some T cells may come from the graft donor. CDR3 in DNA: TGTGCCAGCAGCTTGGCCGGGGGGGGGTTGAGGACCGGGGAGCTGTTTTTT. Translation gives CASSLAGGGLRTGELFF.